Here is one T cell receptor (beta chain) with its context. Its target is not known. Indicated time point: recipient sample about 28 days before transplant, after cytoreduction. Samples: about 28 days before transplant, then days 30, 100 and 180 after. This sample was included in a study of T cell clonotyping in hematopoietic cell transplantation. The study's findings and limits: Higher Inverse Simpson Index values in graft donor and pretransplant recipient predicted broader posttransplant TCR diversity. Recipient TCR diversity dropped after transplant; expanded clonotypes rose from day 30 to 180.

The table came from immunoSEQ multiplex PCR; TCRdb's copy has only in-frame clones and leaves some out. Found here are about 18,000 clones, roughly 83% of them singletons; the top ten hold approximately 8%. The specimen was peripheral blood mononuclear cells, collected before stem cell transplant. This TCR came from a man aged 50 to 60 with acute myeloid leukemia. Some clones in this sample may be carry-over from other donors' samples.

DNA of the CDR3: TGTGCCAGCATTGCAGGGAAGACCTTACAAGAGACCCAGTACTTC. It codes for CASIAGKTLQETQYF. The V and J genes are TRBV28 and TRBJ2-5; TRBD1 might be the D (5 bases). Trimming cost V 7 bases and J 2 bases, with 17 bases left between them. Germline-derived CDR1 and CDR2 are MDHEN and SYDVKM. CDR3 length equals 15 residues. Complete variable domain (other parts from reference TRBV28 and TRBJ2-5): DVKVTQSSRYLVKRTGEKVFLECVQDMDHENMFWYRQDPGLGLRLIYFSYDVKMKEKGDIPEGYSVSREKKERFSLILESASTNQTSMYLCASIAGKTLQETQYFGPGTRLLVL.